The 31 T cell receptor beta chains listed next were all sequenced from one sample in a study of blood T cells in healthy people across ages. A second roughly 7 to 12 cycle PCR used barcoded and J-beta primers. TCRdb passed the 5' RACE reads through MiXCR, listing each CDR3 protein once. The sample lists 700,000 to 900,000 distinct CDR3 sequences, more than 25% occurring once. The data were also submitted as part of a second study, on T cells of mothers and their children.

Specimen: blood. These receptors all come from a boy younger than 18 in good health.

The chain couples TRBV14 to TRBJ2-3; D is possibly TRBD2 (6 bases). The V end was cut by 4 bases, the J end by 3 bases, with 11 bases between. The CDR3 totals 14 residues. Germline V lookup: CDR1 SGHDN, CDR2 FVKESK. This CDR3 reads CASSPVAGTDTQYF. The CDR3 nucleotides are TGTGCCAGCAGCCCTGTGGCGGGAACAGATACGCAGTATTTT.

The rearrangement links TRBV27 to TRBJ1-6; the D gene is possibly TRBD1 (5 bases). Germline loops: CDR1 MNHEY, CDR2 SMNVEV (reference sequence). With 5 bases removed from V and 14 bases from J, the gap between germline ends came to 16 bases. This CDR3 has 13 amino acids. This chain's CDR3 is CASSPGTRETLHF. The CDR3 DNA follows: TGTGCCAGCAGTCCGGGGACTCGGGAGACCCTCCACTTT.

In its sample, this clonotype was seen a few times. The CDR3, as DNA: TGTGCCAGCAGCGTAGCGGGGGGCCCTCGAGAGACCCAGTACTTC. It encodes CASSVAGGPRETQYF. This chain uses TRBV2 with TRBJ2-5, with TRBD2 identical over 10 bases. CDR3 size: 15 residues. Germline CDR1 is SNHLY and CDR2 is FYNNEI. V was clipped by 6 bases and J by 4 bases; unmatched bases: 8.

V is TRBV6-5 and J is TRBJ2-7, with D unresolved. CDR1 is MNHEY and CDR2 is SVGAGI in the germline V gene. Trimming removed 0 bases from V and 3 bases from J, with 9 bases in between. The CDR3 consists of 14 residues. DNA of the CDR3: TGTGCCAGCAGTTACTCCGGCTCCTACTACGAGCAGTACTTC. This gives the protein CASSYSGSYYEQYF.

This clonotype was counted between two and nine times. V and J are TRBV10-3 and TRBJ1-1, with 9 nucleotides matching TRBD1. The CDR3 sequence is 13 residues long. With 11 bases clipped from V and 2 bases from J, the junction kept 6 bases outside the gene matches. Germline assignment: CDR1 ENHRY and CDR2 SYGVKD. As DNA, the CDR3 is TGTGCCTCGGCGGACAGGGGAAACACTGAAGCTTTCTTT. It specifies CASADRGNTEAFF.

CDR3 bases: TGTGCCAGCAGCTACGGTGCAGGGTCCACCGGGGAGCTGTTTTTT. Translated, it gives CASSYGAGSTGELFF. This chain uses TRBV11-3 with TRBJ2-2, with TRBD1 as a possible D gene (5 bases). Looked up from germline, CDR1 is SGHNT and CDR2 is YENEEA. Trimming took 4 bases from V and 4 from J, leaving 13 bases between them. This CDR3 comprises 15 residues.

This chain uses TRBV4-1 with TRBJ1-4; 10 bases fit TRBD1. CDR3 size: 16 residues. Trimming at V came to 2 bases and at J to 8 bases, leaving 8 bases not matched to a gene. Germline lookup yields CDR1 MGHRA and CDR2 YSYEKL. DNA for the CDR3: TGCGCCAGCAGCCAACTCCCTGGACAGGGGGGCGAAAAACTGTTTTTT. Encoded protein: CASSQLPGQGGEKLFF.

This clonotype was picked up a small number of times. This chain links TRBV29-1 with TRBJ1-1; tentatively, D is TRBD1 (6 bases). V lost 7 bases and J lost 3, with 15 bases in between. Germline V gene lookup returns CDR1 SQVTM and CDR2 ANQGSEA. The CDR3 is made up of 13 amino acids. The CDR3 DNA reads as TGCAGCGCGTCTCACAGGGAGGACACTGAAGCTTTCTTT. It is translated as CSASHREDTEAFF.

The rearrangement uses TRBV20-1 and TRBJ2-7; 7 bases map to TRBD2. CDR1 is DFQATT, CDR2 SNEGSKA, per germline (reference sequence). Trimming removed 5 bases from V and 3 bases from J; junction bases left unmatched: 7. The CDR3 sequence is 13 residues long. The CDR3 coding sequence is TGCAGTGCTCCGCTAGCGGACCTCTACGAGCAGTACTTC. The encoded protein is CSAPLADLYEQYF.

This clonotype was recorded many times. The gene calls are TRBV29-1 and TRBJ2-7, with D possibly being TRBD1 (6 bases). This CDR3 is built from 12 residues. The germline gives CDR1 SQVTM, CDR2 ANQGSEA. V lost 3 bases and J lost 5, with 11 bases in between. CDR3 DNA: TGCAGCGTTGATGGGGACACCAACGAGCAGTACTTC. Its protein product is CSVDGDTNEQYF.

V and J are TRBV6-6 and TRBJ2-7; 9 positions agree with TRBD1. CDR3 length: 15 amino acids. Germline loops: CDR1 MNHNY, CDR2 SVGAGI (reference sequence). The junction had 13 bases not matched to a gene; V was cut back by 6 bases and J by 7 bases. For the CDR3, the DNA is TGTGCCAGCAGATTAACTGGACAGGGGTCGAAAGAGCAGTACTTC. It is translated as CASRLTGQGSKEQYF.

This rearrangement joins TRBV7-8 to TRBJ2-2, with D perhaps given as TRBD1 or TRBD2 (5 bases each). CDR1 and CDR2 from the germline V gene are SGHVS and FQNEAQ. The CDR3 is 16 amino acids. V was shortened by 1 base and J by 4 bases, with 13 bases between the two germline ends. In nucleotides, the CDR3 is TGTGCCAGCAGCTTAGATGGGCCAGGGACCACCGGGGAGCTGTTTTTT. This gives the protein CASSLDGPGTTGELFF.

V and J are TRBV7-2 and TRBJ2-1, with 9 positions matching TRBD2. CDR1 SGHTA and CDR2 FQGNSA come from the germline V gene. The CDR3 contains 15 residues. Trimming removed 3 bases from V and 2 bases from J; junction bases left unmatched: 2. DNA for the CDR3: TGTGCCAGCAGCTTCTCTAGCGGGACCTACAATGAGCAGTTCTTC. Protein: CASSFSSGTYNEQFF.

The chain combines TRBV6-1 with TRBJ2-1; D is tentatively TRBD1 or TRBD2 (5 bases each). V lost 7 bases and J 5 bases, leaving 15 bases between the germline ends. This CDR3 has 14 residues. CDR1 is MNHNS, CDR2 SASEGT, per germline. The CDR3 coding sequence is TGTGCCAGCACACCTTCCGGGACCCACAATGAGCAGTTCTTC. This gives the protein CASTPSGTHNEQFF.

The rearrangement uses TRBV7-3 and TRBJ2-3, with TRBD1 matching 8 bases. The CDR3 loop spans 16 amino acids. Germline lookup yields CDR1 SGHTA and CDR2 FQGTGA. The J segment lost 1 base and the V segment lost 2 bases, leaving 5 bases of the junction unmatched. The CDR3, as DNA: TGTGCCAGCAGCTTACTAGGGGGACAGGGCACAGATACGCAGTATTTT. It encodes CASSLLGGQGTDTQYF.

This clonotype was detected only a few times. The chain has TRBV4-2 and TRBJ2-1; D is possibly TRBD1 (6 bases). The CDR3 contains 16 residues. CDR1 is LGHNA, CDR2 YNFKEQ, per germline. V was pared by 5 bases and J by 4 bases, with 18 bases between. The CDR3 DNA reads as TGTGCCAGCAGCAACCCCCAGGGGATTGGGTACAATGAGCAGTTCTTC. Its translation: CASSNPQGIGYNEQFF.

This chain connects TRBV28 to TRBJ1-2; maybe TRBD1 (5 bases). Trimming shortened V by 7 bases and J by 4 bases, and 13 bases separated the two germline ends. CDR1 and CDR2 from the germline V gene are MDHEN and SYDVKM. This CDR3 contains 13 residues. In DNA, the CDR3 is TGTGCCAGCAACCCTGACAGAGCCTATGGCTACACCTTC. This gives the protein CASNPDRAYGYTF.

The chain couples TRBV12-3 or TRBV12-4 to TRBJ2-7, with 7 nucleotides matching TRBD2. The CDR3 totals 14 residues. Trimming cost V 5 bases and J 6 bases; bases outside gene matches: 10. CDR3 DNA: TGTGCCAGCAGTCCCGGCGCAGGCGGGAGCGAGCAGTACTTC. This gives the protein CASSPGAGGSEQYF.

This clonotype was seen only a few times. The chain combines TRBV12-3 or TRBV12-4 with TRBJ2-5; D not certain. V was cut by 5 bases and J by 5 bases, with 15 bases left in between. The CDR3 is made up of 14 amino acids. CDR3 nucleotides: TGTGCCAGCAGTCACATAGGGCCCGCCGAGACCCAGTACTTC. Protein sequence: CASSHIGPAETQYF.

This sequence joins TRBV30 and TRBJ2-1; no firm D call. The J call is uncertain, as TRBJ2-5 better fits the DNA end. This CDR3 is 11 amino acids long. Germline CDR1 reads GTSNPN; CDR2 reads SVGIG (reference sequence). The CDR3, as DNA: TGTGCCTGGATGATGGGGGAGACCCAGTACTTC. Translation gives CAWMMGETQYF.

The chain joins TRBV6-5 to TRBJ1-2, with 10 bases that match TRBD1. The J segment lost 6 bases and the V segment lost 2 bases, leaving 3 bases of the junction unmatched. Germline assignment: CDR1 MNHEY and CDR2 SVGAGI. The length of the CDR3 is 14 residues. The CDR3 DNA sequence: TGTGCCAGCAGTTACCTAGGGACAGGGGATGGCTACACCTTC. This codes for CASSYLGTGDGYTF.

The chain employs TRBV7-2 and TRBJ2-5; D gene uncertain. The CDR3 runs to 14 residues. Germline V gene lookup returns CDR1 SGHTA and CDR2 FQGNSA. V shed 5 bases and J shed 3 bases, with 13 bases lying between them. The CDR3 loop is CASSPTRGKETQYF. The CDR3, as DNA: TGTGCCAGCAGCCCCACCAGAGGTAAAGAGACCCAGTACTTC. The entire variable domain, with the rest obtained from reference TRBV7-2 and TRBJ2-5, is as follows: GAGVSQSPSNKVTEKGKDVELRCDPISGHTALYWYRQSLGQGLEFLIYFQGNSAPDKSGLPSDRFSAERTGGSVSTLTIQRTQQEDSAVYLCASSPTRGKETQYFGPGTRLLVL.

This clonotype has a handful of counts. The chain couples TRBV24-1 to TRBJ2-5; tentatively, D is TRBD1 or TRBD2 (6 bases each). Germline V gene lookup returns CDR1 KGHDR and CDR2 SFDVKD. This CDR3 has 15 residues. V lost 2 bases and J 5 bases, leaving 14 bases between the germline ends. CDR3 amino acids: CATSDSAEGVETQYF. The CDR3 DNA reads TGTGCCACCAGTGATTCCGCGGAGGGGGTCGAGACCCAGTACTTC.

In its sample, this clonotype was seen many times. The rearrangement joins TRBV2 to TRBJ2-2; D is unclear. Trimming left V 4 bases short and J 5 bases short, with 8 bases between. The CDR3 contains 13 residues. Germline V gene data show CDR1 as SNHLY and CDR2 as FYNNEI. CDR3 in amino acids: CASSGRITGELFF. The DNA of the CDR3 is TGTGCCAGCAGTGGACGGATAACCGGGGAGCTGTTTTTT.

There are a few counts of this clonotype. The rearrangement uses TRBV29-1 and TRBJ2-5, with D perhaps TRBD1 (5 bases). The ends were cut back, 8 bases at V and 3 bases at J, with 13 bases in the middle. CDR1 is SQVTM and CDR2 is ANQGSEA in the germline V gene. This CDR3 region has 12 residues. CDR3 coding DNA: TGCAGCACCCAGACAGTGGAAGAGACCCAGTACTTC. It encodes CSTQTVEETQYF.

This chain connects TRBV4-1 to TRBJ2-2; 8 bases align to TRBD2. This CDR3 spans 17 amino acids. Trimming removed 0 bases from V and 3 bases from J; junction bases left unmatched: 6. From germline, CDR1 is MGHRA and CDR2 YSYEKL. CDR3 coding DNA: TGCGCCAGCAGCCAAGATCCGGGGGGGGATTACACCGGGGAGCTGTTTTTT. Translated: CASSQDPGGDYTGELFF.

This clonotype occurred a few times. Written as DNA, the CDR3 is TGCAGTGCTAGAGATTGGAGCGAGACTACCCACCGTGAGCAGTTCTTC. It encodes CSARDWSETTHREQFF. The chain joins TRBV20-1 to TRBJ2-7; D is possibly TRBD2 (5 bases). The DNA matches TRBJ2-1 better at its end, which makes the J call doubtful. CDR1 and CDR2 from the germline V gene are DFQATT and SNEGSKA (reference sequence). The CDR3 loop spans 16 amino acids.

The chain employs TRBV7-6 and TRBJ2-5; 7 bases are a match to TRBD1. The V segment lost 5 bases and the J segment 4 bases; nucleotides outside the gene matches: 7. The CDR3 has 14 residues. CDR1 SGHVS and CDR2 FNYEAQ come from the germline V gene. In DNA form, the CDR3 reads TGTGCCAGCAGCCCCATAGGGGGCAGAGAGACCCAGTACTTC. Residues: CASSPIGGRETQYF.

The rearrangement links TRBV10-3 to TRBJ2-5; D uncertain. In germline, CDR1 is ENHRY, CDR2 SYGVKD. The CDR3 loop spans 12 amino acids. V was cut by 6 bases and J by 0 bases, with 5 bases left in between. The CDR3 loop is CAIRQNQETQYF. In DNA, the CDR3 is TGTGCCATCAGGCAGAACCAAGAGACCCAGTACTTC.

The table lists this clonotype with a few counts. The rearrangement links TRBV11-1 to TRBJ2-5, with no clear D. The J call may be faulty, since TRBJ2-7 better matches the DNA end. The CDR3 consists of 12 residues. The germline V gene has CDR1 SGHAT and CDR2 FQDESV (reference sequence). CDR3 DNA sequence: TGTGCCAGCAGCTCGGACGACTACGAGCAGTACTTC. As protein: CASSSDDYEQYF.

On this clonotype: Possible read error: a much larger clone is one base away. This sequence joins TRBV30 and TRBJ2-2; D is uncertain. The CDR3 contains 15 residues. Germline-derived CDR1 and CDR2 are GTSNPN and SVGIG (reference sequence). CDR3 loop: CTWSEADLNTGELFF. The CDR3 DNA reads TGTACCTGGAGCGAGGCGGACCTGAACACCGGGGAGCTGTTTTTT.